The rows below give T cell receptor beta chains drawn from one sample of a study of cytomegalovirus exposure and HLA in healthy donors. Method: immunoSEQ multiplex PCR; TCRdb's copy keeps in-frame clones and lacks some. The profile shows about 130,000 clones, just over 75% of them singletons. Sequenced material: PBMCs. Receptor source: a woman in her forties or fifties in good health and CMV-seronegative. The CDR3 runs from the conserved cysteine through the conserved F or W. D genes are given only for firm matches. Some rows mark clone size as missing; the rest say once, few, many or name a class of expanded clone.

. | . | TRBJ1-2 | TRBV27 | CASSPRASKANYGYTF | TGTGCCAGCAGTCCTCGAGCTTCTAAAGCTAACTATGGCTACACCTTC
. | . | TRBJ1-5 | TRBV7-9 | CASSIRGGQPQHF | TGTGCCAGCAGCATCAGGGGAGGGCAGCCCCAGCATTTT
. | once | TRBJ1-5 | TRBV7-2 | CASSRLIQGLGNQPQHF | TGTGCCAGCAGCCGACTGATACAGGGCCTTGGCAATCAGCCCCAGCATTTT
. | . | TRBJ1-4 | TRBV2 | CAHGGGSEKLFF | TGTGCCCACGGGGGAGGCAGTGAAAAACTGTTTTTT
TRBD1 | . | TRBJ1-3 | TRBV7-2 | CASSLTGSGNTIYF | TGTGCCAGCAGCTTGACAGGGTCTGGAAACACCATATATTTT
. | . | TRBJ2-1 | TRBV9 | CASSVATGSSYNEQFF | TGTGCCAGCAGCGTAGCTACGGGGTCGTCGTACAATGAGCAGTTCTTC
. | . | TRBJ1-5 | TRBV6-1 | CASSEALESWLSNQPQHF | TGTGCCAGCAGTGAAGCCCTGGAGAGTTGGTTAAGCAATCAGCCCCAGCATTTT
. | . | TRBJ2-5 | TRBV5-4 | CASSPGGLQETQYF | TGTGCCAGCAGCCCAGGGGGGCTCCAAGAGACCCAGTACTTC
. | . | TRBJ2-5 | TRBV27 | CASSPRPGPGYQETQYF | TGTGCCAGCAGTCCTAGACCCGGCCCAGGGTACCAAGAGACCCAGTACTTC
. | . | TRBJ2-7 | TRBV30 | CAGARGTAYEQYF | TGTGCCGGGGCAAGGGGTACCGCCTACGAGCAGTACTTC
TRBD2 | . | TRBJ2-2 | TRBV5-1 | CASSRGGSRSNTGELFF | TGCGCCAGCAGCCGGGGGGGGTCCCGCTCAAACACCGGGGAGCTGTTTTTT
. | . | TRBJ1-1 | TRBV11-3 | CASSLLRQALGTEAFF | TGTGCCAGCAGCTTGCTTCGACAGGCCTTGGGCACTGAAGCTTTCTTT
. | . | TRBJ1-5 | TRBV15 | CATSREEGMDQPQHF | TGTGCCACCAGCAGAGAAGAGGGAATGGATCAGCCCCAGCATTTT
TRBD1 | once | TRBJ1-6 | TRBV5-4 | CASSLTGGTSPLHF | TGTGCCAGCAGCTTGACAGGGGGCACATCACCCCTCCACTTT
. | . | TRBJ2-7 | TRBV19 | CASSETALSSYEQYF | TGTGCCAGTAGTGAGACAGCGCTCAGCTCCTACGAGCAGTACTTC
TRBD2 | . | TRBJ2-3 | TRBV12-5 | CASGLGGASGRTDTQYF | TGTGCTAGTGGTTTGGGAGGGGCTAGCGGGCGCACAGATACGCAGTATTTT
TRBD1 | . | TRBJ2-5 | TRBV29-1 | CSVYQPGTGGLRETQYF | TGCAGCGTTTACCAACCCGGGACAGGGGGCTTGAGGGAGACCCAGTACTTC
. | . | TRBJ2-2 | TRBV18 | CASSPRTANTGELFF | TGTGCCAGCTCACCTCGGACAGCGAACACCGGGGAGCTGTTTTTT
TRBD2 | . | TRBJ2-3 | TRBV7-9 | CASSLGASGITDTQYF | TGTGCCAGCAGCTTAGGGGCTAGCGGAATCACAGATACGCAGTATTTT
TRBD2 | . | TRBJ2-7 | TRBV4-3 | CASSQGQSGGDEQYF | TGCGCCAGCAGCCAAGGCCAGTCGGGAGGGGACGAGCAGTACTTC
. | . | TRBJ2-5 | TRBV5-1 | CASSFPDSQETQYF | TGCGCCAGCAGCTTTCCTGACAGTCAAGAGACCCAGTACTTC
. | . | TRBJ1-1 | TRBV10-3 | CAISEFRGNTEAFF | TGTGCCATCAGTGAGTTTAGGGGGAACACTGAAGCTTTCTTT
. | . | TRBJ2-2 | TRBV6-5 | CASSYEGSHTGELFF | TGTGCCAGCAGTTACGAGGGAAGTCACACCGGGGAGCTGTTTTTT
TRBD1 | . | TRBJ2-6 | TRBV5-1 | CASSLVGTGPGGANVLTF | TGCGCCAGCAGCTTGGTTGGGACAGGGCCTGGTGGGGCCAACGTCCTGACTTTC
. | . | TRBJ1-1 | TRBV5-1 | CAGSLGGTRGAEAFF | TGCGCCGGCAGCTTGGGTGGGACCAGGGGCGCTGAAGCTTTCTTT
. | . | TRBJ1-4 | TRBV6-1 | CASSARIDEKLFF | TGTGCCAGCAGTGCCAGGATTGATGAAAAACTGTTTTTT
. | . | TRBJ2-5 | TRBV7-8 | CASSLNGGERGETQYF | TGTGCCAGCAGCTTAAACGGCGGTGAACGGGGAGAGACCCAGTACTTC
. | . | TRBJ1-1 | TRBV5-1 | CASSLGQMNTEAFF | TGCGCCAGCAGCTTGGGACAGATGAACACTGAAGCTTTCTTT
. | . | TRBJ1-2 | TRBV6-5 | CASTWKGGNYYGYTF | TGTGCCAGCACCTGGAAGGGGGGGAATTACTATGGCTACACCTTC
. | . | TRBJ1-2 | TRBV9 | CASSVLSGGDGYTF | TGTGCCAGCAGCGTATTATCCGGCGGGGATGGCTACACCTTC
. | few | TRBJ1-3 | TRBV15 | CATSREAGLSGNTIYF | TGTGCCACCAGCAGAGAAGCAGGGCTCTCTGGAAACACCATATATTTT
. | . | TRBJ1-4 | TRBV4-3 | CASRQGFSNEKLFF | TGCGCCAGCAGGCAAGGGTTTAGTAATGAAAAACTGTTTTTT
. | . | TRBJ2-5 | TRBV28 | CASSPGGQGKETQYF | TGTGCCAGCTCCCCCGGCGGGCAGGGGAAAGAGACCCAGTACTTC